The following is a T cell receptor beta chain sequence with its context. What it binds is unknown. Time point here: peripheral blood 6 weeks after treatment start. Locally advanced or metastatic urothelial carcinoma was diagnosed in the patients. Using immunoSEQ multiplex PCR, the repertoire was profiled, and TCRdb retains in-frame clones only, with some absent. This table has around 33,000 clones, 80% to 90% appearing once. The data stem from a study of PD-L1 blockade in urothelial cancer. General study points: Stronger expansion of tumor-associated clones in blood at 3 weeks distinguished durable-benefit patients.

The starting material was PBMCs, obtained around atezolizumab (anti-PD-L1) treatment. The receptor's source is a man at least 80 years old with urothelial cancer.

CDR3 DNA: TGTGCCAGCAGCTTTTCTGGGGCACCTACCCTCCAGCCCCAGCATTTT. This sequence encodes CASSFSGAPTLQPQHF. The gene calls are TRBV7-9 and TRBJ1-5; possible D gene TRBD1, 5 bases. Trimming stripped 3 bases from V and 7 bases from J, with 19 bases between. The CDR3 sequence is 16 residues long. Germline lookup yields CDR1 SEHNR and CDR2 FQNEAQ (reference sequence).